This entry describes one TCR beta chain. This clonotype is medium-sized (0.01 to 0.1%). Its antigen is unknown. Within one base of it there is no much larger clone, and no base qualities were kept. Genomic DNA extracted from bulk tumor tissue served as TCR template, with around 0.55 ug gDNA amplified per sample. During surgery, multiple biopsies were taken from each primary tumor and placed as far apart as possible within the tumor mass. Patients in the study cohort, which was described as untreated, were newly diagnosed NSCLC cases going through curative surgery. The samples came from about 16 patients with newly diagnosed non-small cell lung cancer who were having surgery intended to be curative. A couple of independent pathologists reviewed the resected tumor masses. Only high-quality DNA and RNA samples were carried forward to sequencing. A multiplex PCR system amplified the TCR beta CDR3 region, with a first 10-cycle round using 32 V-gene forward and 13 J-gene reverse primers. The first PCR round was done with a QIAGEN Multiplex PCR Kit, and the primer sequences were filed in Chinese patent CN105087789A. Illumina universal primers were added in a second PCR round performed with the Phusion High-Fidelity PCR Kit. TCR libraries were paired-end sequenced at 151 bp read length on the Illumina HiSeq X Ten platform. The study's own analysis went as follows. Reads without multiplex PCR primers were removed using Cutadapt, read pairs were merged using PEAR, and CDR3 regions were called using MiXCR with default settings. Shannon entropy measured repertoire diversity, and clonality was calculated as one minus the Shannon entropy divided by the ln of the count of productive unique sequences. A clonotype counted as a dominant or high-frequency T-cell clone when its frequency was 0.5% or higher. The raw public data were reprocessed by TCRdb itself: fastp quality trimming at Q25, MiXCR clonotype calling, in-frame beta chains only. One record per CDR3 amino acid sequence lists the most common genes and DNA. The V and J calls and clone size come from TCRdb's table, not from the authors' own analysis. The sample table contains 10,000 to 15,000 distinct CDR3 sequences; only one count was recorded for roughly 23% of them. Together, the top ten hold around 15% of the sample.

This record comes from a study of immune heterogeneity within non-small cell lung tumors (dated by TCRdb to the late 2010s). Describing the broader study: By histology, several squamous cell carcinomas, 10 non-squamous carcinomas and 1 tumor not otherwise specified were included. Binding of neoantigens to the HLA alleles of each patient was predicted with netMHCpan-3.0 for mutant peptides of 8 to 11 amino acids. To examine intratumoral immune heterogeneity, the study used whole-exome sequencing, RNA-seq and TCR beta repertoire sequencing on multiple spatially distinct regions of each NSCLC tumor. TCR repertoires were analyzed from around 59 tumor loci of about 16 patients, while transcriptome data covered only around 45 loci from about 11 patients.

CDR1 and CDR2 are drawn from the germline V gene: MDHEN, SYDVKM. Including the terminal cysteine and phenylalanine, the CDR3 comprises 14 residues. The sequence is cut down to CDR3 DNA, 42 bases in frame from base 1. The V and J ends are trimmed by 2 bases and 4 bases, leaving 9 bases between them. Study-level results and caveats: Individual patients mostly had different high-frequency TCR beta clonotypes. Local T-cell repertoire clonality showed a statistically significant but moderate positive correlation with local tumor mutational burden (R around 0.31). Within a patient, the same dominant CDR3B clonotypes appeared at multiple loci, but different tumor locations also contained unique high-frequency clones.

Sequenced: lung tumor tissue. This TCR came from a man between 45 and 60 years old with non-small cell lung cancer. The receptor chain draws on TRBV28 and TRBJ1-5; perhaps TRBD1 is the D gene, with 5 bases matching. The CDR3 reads CASSLGRGNQPQHF. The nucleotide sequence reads TGTGCCAGCAGTTTAGGCCGGGGGAATCAGCCCCAGCATTTT.